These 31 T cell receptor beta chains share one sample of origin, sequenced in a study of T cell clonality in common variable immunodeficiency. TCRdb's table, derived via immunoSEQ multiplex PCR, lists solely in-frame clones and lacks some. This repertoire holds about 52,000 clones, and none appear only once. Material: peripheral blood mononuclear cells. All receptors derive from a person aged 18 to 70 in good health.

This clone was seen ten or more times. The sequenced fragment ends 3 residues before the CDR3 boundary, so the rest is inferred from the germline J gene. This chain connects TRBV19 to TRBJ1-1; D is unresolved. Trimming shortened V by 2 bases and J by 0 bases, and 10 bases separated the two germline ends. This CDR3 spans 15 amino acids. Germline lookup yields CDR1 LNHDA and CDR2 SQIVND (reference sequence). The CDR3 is CASSIRSPLNTEAFF. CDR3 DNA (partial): TGTGCCAGTAGTATACGGTCCCCTCTGAACACTGAA. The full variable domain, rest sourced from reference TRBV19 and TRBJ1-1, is DGGITQSPKYLFRKEGQNVTLSCEQNLNHDAMYWYRQDPGQGLRLIYYSQIVNDFQKGDIAEGYSVSREKKESFPLTVTSAQKNPTAFYLCASSIRSPLNTEAFFGQGTRLTVV.

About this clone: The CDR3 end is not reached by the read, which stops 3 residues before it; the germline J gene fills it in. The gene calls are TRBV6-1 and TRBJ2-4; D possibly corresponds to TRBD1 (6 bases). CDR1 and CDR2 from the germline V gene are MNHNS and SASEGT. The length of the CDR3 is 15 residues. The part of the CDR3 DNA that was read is TGTGCCAGCAGTGGCCGGACAGTTCTATATCAGCCT. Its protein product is CASSGRTVLYQP. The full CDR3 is CASSGRTVLYQPQYF.

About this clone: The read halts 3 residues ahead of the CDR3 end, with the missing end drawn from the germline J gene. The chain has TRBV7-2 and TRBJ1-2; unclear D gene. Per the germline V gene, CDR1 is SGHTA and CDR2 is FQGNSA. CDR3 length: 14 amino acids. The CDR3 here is CASSLGGSPDTYTF. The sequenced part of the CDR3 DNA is TGTGCCAGCAGCTTAGGCGGGAGCCCTGATACC.

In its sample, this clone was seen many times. The covered CDR3 bases are TGTGCCAGCAGCCCCAGTGGGGGGGACTATGGC. This translates into CASSPSGGDYG. The entire CDR3 reads CASSPSGGDYGYTF. This chain uses TRBV7-9 with TRBJ1-2, with D tentatively TRBD1 (5 bases). Read sequence stops 3 residues before the CDR3 end, and the germline J gene provides the missing end. CDR1 SEHNR and CDR2 FQNEAQ come from the germline V gene (reference sequence). The CDR3 loop spans 14 amino acids. V was pared by 5 bases and J by 3 bases, with 13 bases between.

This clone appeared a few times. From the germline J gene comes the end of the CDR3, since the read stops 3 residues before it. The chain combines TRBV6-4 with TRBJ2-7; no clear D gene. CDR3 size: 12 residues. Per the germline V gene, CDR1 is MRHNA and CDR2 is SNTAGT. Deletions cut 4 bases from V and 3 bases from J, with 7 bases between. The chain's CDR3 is CASSARLYEQYF. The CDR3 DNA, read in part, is TGTGCCAGCAGTGCCAGGCTCTACGAG.

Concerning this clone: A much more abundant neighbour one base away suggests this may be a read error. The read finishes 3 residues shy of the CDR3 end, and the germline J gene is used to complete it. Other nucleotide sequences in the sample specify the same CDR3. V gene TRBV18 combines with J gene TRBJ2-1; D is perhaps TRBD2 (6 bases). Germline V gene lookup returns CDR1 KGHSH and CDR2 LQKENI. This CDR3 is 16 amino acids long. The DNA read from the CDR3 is TGCGCCAGCTCACCACCGGCCCCGGGGGCCTACAATGAG. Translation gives CASSPPAPGAYNE. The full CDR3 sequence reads CASSPPAPGAYNEQFF.

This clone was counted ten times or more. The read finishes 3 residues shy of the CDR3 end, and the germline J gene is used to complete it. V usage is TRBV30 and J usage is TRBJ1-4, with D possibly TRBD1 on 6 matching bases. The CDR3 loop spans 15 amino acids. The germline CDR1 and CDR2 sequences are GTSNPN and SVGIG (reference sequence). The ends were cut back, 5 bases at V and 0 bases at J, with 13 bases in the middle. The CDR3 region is CAWGRGGSTNEKLFF. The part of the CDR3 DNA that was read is TGTGCCTGGGGGAGGGGGGGCTCAACTAATGAAAAA.

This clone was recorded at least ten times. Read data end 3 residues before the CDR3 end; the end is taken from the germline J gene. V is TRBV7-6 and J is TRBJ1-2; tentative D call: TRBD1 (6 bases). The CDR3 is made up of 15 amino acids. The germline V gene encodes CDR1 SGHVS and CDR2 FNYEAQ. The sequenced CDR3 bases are TGTGCCAGCAGCCAAAAACCGGGACAAGGATTCGGC. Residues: CASSQKPGQGFG. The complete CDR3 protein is CASSQKPGQGFGYTF.

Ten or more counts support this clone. CDR3 DNA (partial): TGCAGTGCTAGTCAGGGGTTGGGTATTTCGAACACTGAA. Translation: CSASQGLGISNTE. The CDR3 in full is CSASQGLGISNTEAFF. This chain links TRBV20-1 with TRBJ1-1; maybe TRBD1 (6 bases). Read data end 3 residues before the CDR3 end; the end is taken from the germline J gene. Germline V gene sequence: CDR1 DFQATT, CDR2 SNEGSKA (reference sequence). The CDR3 has 16 amino acids. Trimming removed 3 bases at V and 1 base at J, with 18 bases between.

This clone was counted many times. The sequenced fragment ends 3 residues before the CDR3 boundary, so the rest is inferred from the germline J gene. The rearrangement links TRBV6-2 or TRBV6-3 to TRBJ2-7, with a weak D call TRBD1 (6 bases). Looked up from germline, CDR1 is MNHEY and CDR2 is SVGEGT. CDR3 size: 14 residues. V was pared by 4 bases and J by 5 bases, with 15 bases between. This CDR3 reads CASSSTTGYHEQYF. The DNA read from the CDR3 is TGTGCCAGCAGTTCCACGACAGGCTACCACGAG.

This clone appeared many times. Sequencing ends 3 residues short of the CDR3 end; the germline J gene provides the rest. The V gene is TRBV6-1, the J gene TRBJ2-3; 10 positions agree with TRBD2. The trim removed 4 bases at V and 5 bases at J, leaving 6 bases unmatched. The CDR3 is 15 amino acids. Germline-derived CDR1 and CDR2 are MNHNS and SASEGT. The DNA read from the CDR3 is TGTGCCAGCAGTGTACAGCGGGAGGGTGTAGATACG. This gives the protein CASSVQREGVDT. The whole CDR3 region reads CASSVQREGVDTQYF.

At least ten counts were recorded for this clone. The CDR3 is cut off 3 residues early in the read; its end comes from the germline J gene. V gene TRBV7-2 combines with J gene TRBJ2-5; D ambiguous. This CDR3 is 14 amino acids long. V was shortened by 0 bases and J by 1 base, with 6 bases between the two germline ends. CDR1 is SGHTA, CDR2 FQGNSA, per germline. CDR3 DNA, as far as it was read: TGTGCCAGCAGCTTAGCGAGGCTCCAAGAGACC. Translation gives CASSLARLQET. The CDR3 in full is CASSLARLQETQYF.

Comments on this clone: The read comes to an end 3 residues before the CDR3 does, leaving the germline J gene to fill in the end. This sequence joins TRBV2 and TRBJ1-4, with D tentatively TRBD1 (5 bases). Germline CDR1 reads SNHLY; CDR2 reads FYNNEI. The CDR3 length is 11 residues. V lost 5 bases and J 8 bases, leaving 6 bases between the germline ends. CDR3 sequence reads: CASSRTEKLFF. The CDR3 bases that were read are TGTGCCAGCAGTAGGACAGAAAAA.

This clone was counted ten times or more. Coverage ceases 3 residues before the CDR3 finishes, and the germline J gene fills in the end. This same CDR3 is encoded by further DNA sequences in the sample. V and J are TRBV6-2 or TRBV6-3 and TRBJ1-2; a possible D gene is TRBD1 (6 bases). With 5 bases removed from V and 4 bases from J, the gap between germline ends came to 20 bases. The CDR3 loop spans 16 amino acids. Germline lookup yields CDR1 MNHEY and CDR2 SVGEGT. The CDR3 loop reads CASSTPTAGATYGYTF. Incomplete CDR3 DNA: TGTGCCAGCAGTACCCCTACGGCAGGGGCTACCTATGGC.

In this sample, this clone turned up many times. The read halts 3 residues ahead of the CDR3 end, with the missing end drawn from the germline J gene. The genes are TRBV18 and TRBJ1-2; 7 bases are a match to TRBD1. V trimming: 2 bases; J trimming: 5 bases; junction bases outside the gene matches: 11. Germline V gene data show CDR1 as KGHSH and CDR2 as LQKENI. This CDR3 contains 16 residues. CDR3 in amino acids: CASSPGRQGERYGYTF. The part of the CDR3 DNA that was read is TGTGCCAGCTCACCAGGCAGGCAGGGGGAGAGATATGGC.

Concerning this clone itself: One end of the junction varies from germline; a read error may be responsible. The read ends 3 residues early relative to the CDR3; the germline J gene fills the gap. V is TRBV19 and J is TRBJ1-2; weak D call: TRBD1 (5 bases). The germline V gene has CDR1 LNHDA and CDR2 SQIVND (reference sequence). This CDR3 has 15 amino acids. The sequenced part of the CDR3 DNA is TGTGCCAGTAGTACAGGGACTAGCGGGAGCTATGAC. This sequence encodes CASSTGTSGSYD. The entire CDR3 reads CASSTGTSGSYDYTF.

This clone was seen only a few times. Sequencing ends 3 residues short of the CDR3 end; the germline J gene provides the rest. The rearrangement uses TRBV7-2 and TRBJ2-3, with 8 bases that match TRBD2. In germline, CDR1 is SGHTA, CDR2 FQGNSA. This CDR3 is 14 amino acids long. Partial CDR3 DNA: TGTGCCAGCAGCCCTAGCGGGCTTCAAGAGACG. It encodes CASSPSGLQET. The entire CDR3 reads CASSPSGLQETQYF.

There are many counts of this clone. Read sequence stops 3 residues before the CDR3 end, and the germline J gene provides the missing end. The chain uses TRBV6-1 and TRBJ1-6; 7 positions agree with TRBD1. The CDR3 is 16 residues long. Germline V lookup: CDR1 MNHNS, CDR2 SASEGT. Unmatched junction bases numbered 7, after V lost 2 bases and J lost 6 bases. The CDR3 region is CASSETPGQANSPLHF. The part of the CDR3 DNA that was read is TGTGCCAGCAGTGAAACCCCCGGACAGGCTAATTCACCC.

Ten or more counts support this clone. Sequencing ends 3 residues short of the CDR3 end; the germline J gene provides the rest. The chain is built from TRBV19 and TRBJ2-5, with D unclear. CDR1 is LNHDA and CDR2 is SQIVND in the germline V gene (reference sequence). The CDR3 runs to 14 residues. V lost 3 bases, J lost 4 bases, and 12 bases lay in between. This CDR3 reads CASSIAHERETQYF. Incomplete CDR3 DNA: TGTGCCAGTAGTATCGCACATGAGAGAGAGACC.

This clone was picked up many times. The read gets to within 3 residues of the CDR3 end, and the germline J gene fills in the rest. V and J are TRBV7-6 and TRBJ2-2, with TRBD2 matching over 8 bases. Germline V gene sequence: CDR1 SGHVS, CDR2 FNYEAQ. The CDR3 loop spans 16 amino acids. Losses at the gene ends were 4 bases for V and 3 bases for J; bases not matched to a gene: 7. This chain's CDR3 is CASSSQASGHTGELFF. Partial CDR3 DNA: TGTGCCAGCAGCTCCCAGGCTAGCGGGCACACCGGGGAG.

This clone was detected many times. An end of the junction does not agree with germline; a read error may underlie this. CDR3: CASSQGTRSSGNTIYF. CDR3 DNA (partial): TGCGCCAGCAGCCAAGGTACACGAAGCTCTGGAAACACC. This sequence joins TRBV4-2 and TRBJ1-3; no definite D call. The read ends 3 residues before the CDR3 terminus; that terminus is restored from the germline J gene. The CDR3 is 16 residues long. Per the germline V gene, CDR1 is LGHNA and CDR2 is YNFKEQ.

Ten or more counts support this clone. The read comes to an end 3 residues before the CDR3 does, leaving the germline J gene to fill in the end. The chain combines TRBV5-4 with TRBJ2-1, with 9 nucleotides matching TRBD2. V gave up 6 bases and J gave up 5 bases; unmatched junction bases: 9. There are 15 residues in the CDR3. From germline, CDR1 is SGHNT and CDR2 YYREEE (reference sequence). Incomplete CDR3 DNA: TGTGCCAGCACTCGTGGACTAGCGAAAGACAATGAG. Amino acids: CASTRGLAKDNE. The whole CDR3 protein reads CASTRGLAKDNEQFF.

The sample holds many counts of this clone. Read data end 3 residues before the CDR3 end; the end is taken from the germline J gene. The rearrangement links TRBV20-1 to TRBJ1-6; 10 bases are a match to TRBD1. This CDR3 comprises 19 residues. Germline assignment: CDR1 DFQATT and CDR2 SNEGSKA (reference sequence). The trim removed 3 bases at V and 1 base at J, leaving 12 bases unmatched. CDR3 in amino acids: CSARPPGQGFRSYNSPLHF. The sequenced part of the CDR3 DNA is TGCAGTGCTAGGCCCCCGGGACAGGGGTTTAGATCCTATAATTCACCC.

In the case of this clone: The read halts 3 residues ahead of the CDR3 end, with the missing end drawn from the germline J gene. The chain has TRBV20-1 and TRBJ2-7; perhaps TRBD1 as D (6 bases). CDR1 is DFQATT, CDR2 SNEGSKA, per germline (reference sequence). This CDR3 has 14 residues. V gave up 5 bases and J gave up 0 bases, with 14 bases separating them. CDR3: CSAEGGDASYEQYF. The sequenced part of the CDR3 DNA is TGCAGTGCTGAAGGGGGTGATGCCTCCTACGAG.

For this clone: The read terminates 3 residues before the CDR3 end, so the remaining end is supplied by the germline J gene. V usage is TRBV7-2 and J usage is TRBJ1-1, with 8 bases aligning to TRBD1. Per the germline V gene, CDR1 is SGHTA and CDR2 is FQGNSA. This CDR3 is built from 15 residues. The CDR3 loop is CASSLPGGVIDTAFF. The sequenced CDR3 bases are TGTGCCAGCAGCTTACCAGGGGGCGTAATCGATACG.

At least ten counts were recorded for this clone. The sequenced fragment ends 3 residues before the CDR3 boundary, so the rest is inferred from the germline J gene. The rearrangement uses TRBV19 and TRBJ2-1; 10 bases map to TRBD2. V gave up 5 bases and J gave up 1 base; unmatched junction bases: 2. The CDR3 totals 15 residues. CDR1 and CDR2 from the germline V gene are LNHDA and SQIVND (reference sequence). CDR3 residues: CASSAAGGSYNEQFF. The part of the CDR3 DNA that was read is TGTGCCAGTAGTGCAGCGGGGGGGTCCTACAATGAG.

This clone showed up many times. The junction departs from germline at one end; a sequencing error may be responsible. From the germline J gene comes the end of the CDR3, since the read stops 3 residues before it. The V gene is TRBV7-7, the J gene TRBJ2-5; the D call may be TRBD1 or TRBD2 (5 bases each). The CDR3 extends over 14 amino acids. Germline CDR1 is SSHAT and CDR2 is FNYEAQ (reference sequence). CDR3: CASSRGAGQETQYF. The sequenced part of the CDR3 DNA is TGTGCTAGCAGCAGAGGGGCCGGCCAAGAGACC.

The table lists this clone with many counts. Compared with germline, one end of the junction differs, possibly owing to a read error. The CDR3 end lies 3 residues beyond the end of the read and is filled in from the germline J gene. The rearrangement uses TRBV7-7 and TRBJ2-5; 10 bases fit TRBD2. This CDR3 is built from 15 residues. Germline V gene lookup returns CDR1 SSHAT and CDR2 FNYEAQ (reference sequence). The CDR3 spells CASSLGLAVQETQYF. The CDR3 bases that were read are TGTGCTAGCAGCTTAGGACTAGCGGTCCAAGAGACC.

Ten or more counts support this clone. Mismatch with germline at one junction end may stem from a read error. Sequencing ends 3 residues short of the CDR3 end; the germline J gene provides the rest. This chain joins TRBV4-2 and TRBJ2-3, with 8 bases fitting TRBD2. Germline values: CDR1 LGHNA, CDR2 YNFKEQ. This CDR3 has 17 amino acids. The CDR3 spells CASSRLPTRGGLDTQYF. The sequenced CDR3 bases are TGCGCCAGCAGCCGCTTGCCCACCCGGGGGGGCCTAGATACG.

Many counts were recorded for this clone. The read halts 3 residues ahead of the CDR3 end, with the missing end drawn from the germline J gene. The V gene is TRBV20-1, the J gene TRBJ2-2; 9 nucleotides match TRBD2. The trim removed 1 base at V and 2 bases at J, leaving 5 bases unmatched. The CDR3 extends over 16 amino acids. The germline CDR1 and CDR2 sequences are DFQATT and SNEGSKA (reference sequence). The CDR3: CSARGSSGGNTGELFF. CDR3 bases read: TGCAGTGCTAGAGGGAGTAGCGGGGGAAACACCGGGGAG.

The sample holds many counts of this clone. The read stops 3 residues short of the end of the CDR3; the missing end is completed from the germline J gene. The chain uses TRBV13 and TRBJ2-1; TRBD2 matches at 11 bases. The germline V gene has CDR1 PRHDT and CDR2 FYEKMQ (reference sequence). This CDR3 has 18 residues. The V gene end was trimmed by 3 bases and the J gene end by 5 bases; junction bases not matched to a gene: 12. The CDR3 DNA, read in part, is TGTGCCAGCAGCTTCTTAGGTAGCGGGGGGGTACCCGACAATGAG. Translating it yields CASSFLGSGGVPDNE. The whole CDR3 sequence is CASSFLGSGGVPDNEQFF.